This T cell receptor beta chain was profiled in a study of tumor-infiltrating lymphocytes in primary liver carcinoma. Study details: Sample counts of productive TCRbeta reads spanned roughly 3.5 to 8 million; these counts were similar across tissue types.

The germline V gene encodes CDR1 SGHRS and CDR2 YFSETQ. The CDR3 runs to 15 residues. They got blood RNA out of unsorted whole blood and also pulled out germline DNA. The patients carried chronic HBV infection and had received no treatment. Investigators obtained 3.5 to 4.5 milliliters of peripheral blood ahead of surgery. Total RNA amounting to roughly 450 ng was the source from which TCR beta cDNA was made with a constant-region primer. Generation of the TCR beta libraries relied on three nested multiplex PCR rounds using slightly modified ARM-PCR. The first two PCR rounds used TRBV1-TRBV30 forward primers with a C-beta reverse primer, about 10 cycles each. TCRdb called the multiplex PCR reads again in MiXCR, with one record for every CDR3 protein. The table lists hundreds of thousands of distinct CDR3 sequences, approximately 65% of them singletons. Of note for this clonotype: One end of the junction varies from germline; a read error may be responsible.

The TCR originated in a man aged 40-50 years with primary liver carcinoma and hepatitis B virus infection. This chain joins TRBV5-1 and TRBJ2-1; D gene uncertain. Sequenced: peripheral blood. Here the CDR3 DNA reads TGCGCCAGCAGATCCTTGCCGGGCCTAAGGGATGAGCAGTCCTTC. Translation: CASRSLPGLRDEQSF.